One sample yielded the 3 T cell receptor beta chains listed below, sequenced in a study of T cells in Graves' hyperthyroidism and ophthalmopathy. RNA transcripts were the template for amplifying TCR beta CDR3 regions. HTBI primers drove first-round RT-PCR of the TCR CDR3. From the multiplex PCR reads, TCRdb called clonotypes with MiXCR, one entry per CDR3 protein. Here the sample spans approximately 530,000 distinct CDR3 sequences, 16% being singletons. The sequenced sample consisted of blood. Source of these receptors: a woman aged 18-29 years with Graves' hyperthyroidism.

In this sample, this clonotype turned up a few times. CDR3: CASSYFSGGGAGELFF. The CDR3 nucleotides are TGTGCCAGCAGTTACTTCAGCGGGGGCGGGGCCGGGGAGCTGTTTTTT. V is TRBV6-5 and J is TRBJ2-2, with 8 bases aligning to TRBD2. The trim removed 1 base at V and 6 bases at J, leaving 7 bases unmatched. Germline CDR1 is MNHEY and CDR2 is SVGAGI. The CDR3 runs to 16 residues.

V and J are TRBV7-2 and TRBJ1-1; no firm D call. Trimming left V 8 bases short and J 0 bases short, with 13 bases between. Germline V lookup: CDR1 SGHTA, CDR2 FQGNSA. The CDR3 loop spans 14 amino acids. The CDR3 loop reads CASAQTKVNTEAFF. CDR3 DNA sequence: TGTGCCAGCGCTCAGACCAAGGTGAACACTGAAGCTTTCTTT.

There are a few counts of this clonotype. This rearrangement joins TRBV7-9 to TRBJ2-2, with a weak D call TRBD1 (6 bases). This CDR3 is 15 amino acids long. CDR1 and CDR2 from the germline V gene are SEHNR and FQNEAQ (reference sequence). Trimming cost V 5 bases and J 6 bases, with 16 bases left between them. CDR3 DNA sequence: TGTGCCAGCAGCCCAGGGGTTCTGGGGGCCGGGGAGCTGTTTTTT. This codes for CASSPGVLGAGELFF.